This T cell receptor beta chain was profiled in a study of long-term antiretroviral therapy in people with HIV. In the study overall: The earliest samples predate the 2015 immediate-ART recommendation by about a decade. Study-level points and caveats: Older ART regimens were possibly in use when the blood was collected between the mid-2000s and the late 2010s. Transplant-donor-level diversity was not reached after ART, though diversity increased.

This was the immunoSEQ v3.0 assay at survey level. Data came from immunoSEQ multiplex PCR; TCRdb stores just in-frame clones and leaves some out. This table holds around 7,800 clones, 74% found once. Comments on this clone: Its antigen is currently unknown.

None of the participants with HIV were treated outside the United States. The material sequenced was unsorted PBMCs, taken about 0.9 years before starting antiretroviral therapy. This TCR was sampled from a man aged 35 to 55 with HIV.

The CDR3 protein is CASSLAGGEAFF. Here the CDR3 DNA reads TGTGCCAGCAGCTTAGCCGGCGGTGAAGCTTTCTTT. V gene TRBV7-9 combines with J gene TRBJ1-1, with D hard to call. V gave up 0 bases and J gave up 7 bases, with 6 bases separating them. Germline CDR1 SEHNR, CDR2 FQNEAQ (reference sequence). The CDR3 sequence is 12 residues long.